A selection of T cell receptor beta chains follows, all from one sample in a study of cytomegalovirus exposure and HLA in healthy donors. Method: immunoSEQ multiplex PCR; TCRdb's copy keeps in-frame clones and lacks some. Among more than 90,000 clones listed, 76% were seen once. Sequenced sample: PBMCs. The receptors here all came from a man aged 35-49 years in good health and CMV-seronegative. Each CDR3 is given with its conserved first and last residue. D genes are given only for firm matches. Where a row states a size, it is once, few, many or the class of an expanded clone; other rows omit it.

d_call: TRBD1; j_call: TRBJ1-2; clone_size: few; v_call: TRBV27; cdr3_nt: TGTGCCAGCGGGTTCCGGGACAGGGGCTTGTATGGCTACACCTTC; cdr3_aa: CASGFRDRGLYGYTF
d_call: TRBD1; j_call: TRBJ1-5; clone_size: few; v_call: TRBV5-6; cdr3_nt: TGTGCCAGCAGCGTTACCCCCGGGACAGATCAGCCCCAGCATTTT; cdr3_aa: CASSVTPGTDQPQHF
d_call: TRBD2; j_call: TRBJ2-2; clone_size: few; v_call: TRBV7-9; cdr3_nt: TGTTCCAGCAGAGCGGGAGGGCCGAGGAACACCGGGGAGCTGTTTTTT; cdr3_aa: CSSRAGGPRNTGELFF
d_call: TRBD2; j_call: TRBJ2-7; clone_size: -; v_call: TRBV27; cdr3_nt: TGTGCCAGCACAGGGTGGTTCGGTGGCTCGGGAGGCGAGCAGTACTTC; cdr3_aa: CASTGWFGGSGGEQYF
d_call: TRBD1; j_call: TRBJ1-6; clone_size: -; v_call: TRBV14; cdr3_nt: TGTGCCAGCAGCCAAGCGTGGAGGACAGGGCGGTCCTATAATTCACCCCTCCACTTT; cdr3_aa: CASSQAWRTGRSYNSPLHF
d_call: -; j_call: TRBJ1-5; clone_size: -; v_call: TRBV18; cdr3_nt: TGTGCCAGCTCACTAGAGGCTATGGATCAGCCCCAGCATTTT; cdr3_aa: CASSLEAMDQPQHF
d_call: TRBD1; j_call: TRBJ1-2; clone_size: -; v_call: TRBV10-1; cdr3_nt: TGCGCCAGCAGTTCGGAGGGGGCGAGTGGCTATGGCTACACCTTC; cdr3_aa: CASSSEGASGYGYTF
d_call: -; j_call: TRBJ1-4; clone_size: -; v_call: TRBV7-2; cdr3_nt: TGTGCCAGCAGCTTAGGTTCCGGGAGGGGAACTAATGAAAAACTGTTTTTT; cdr3_aa: CASSLGSGRGTNEKLFF
d_call: -; j_call: TRBJ2-5; clone_size: -; v_call: TRBV7-9; cdr3_nt: TGTGCCAGCAGCTTAGTTAAAGAGACCCAGTACTTC; cdr3_aa: CASSLVKETQYF
d_call: -; j_call: TRBJ2-4; clone_size: -; v_call: TRBV2; cdr3_nt: TGTGCCAGCACCTTCCAAGGGGAAATCGACATTCAGTACTTC; cdr3_aa: CASTFQGEIDIQYF
d_call: TRBD2; j_call: TRBJ2-5; clone_size: -; v_call: TRBV5-1; cdr3_nt: TGCGCCAGCAGCCAGAGAATTAGGCTAGCGGGGGCCGAGACCCAGTACTTC; cdr3_aa: CASSQRIRLAGAETQYF
d_call: -; j_call: TRBJ2-5; clone_size: -; v_call: TRBV7-9; cdr3_nt: TGTGCCAGCAGCTCCATAGGGCCCTTGGGCGGGGAGACCCAGTACTTC; cdr3_aa: CASSSIGPLGGETQYF
d_call: TRBD2; j_call: TRBJ2-7; clone_size: -; v_call: TRBV5-1; cdr3_nt: TGCGCCAGCAGCGGGGGACTAGCGGGAGTGGACGAGCAGTACTTC; cdr3_aa: CASSGGLAGVDEQYF
d_call: TRBD1; j_call: TRBJ1-4; clone_size: -; v_call: TRBV6-5; cdr3_nt: TGTGCCAGCACCACAGGACAGGTTGGAGAAAAACTGTTTTTT; cdr3_aa: CASTTGQVGEKLFF
d_call: -; j_call: TRBJ1-1; clone_size: few; v_call: TRBV6-6; cdr3_nt: TGTGCCAGCAGACCCTACGACAGGCGACCACCTGAAGCTTTCTTT; cdr3_aa: CASRPYDRRPPEAFF
d_call: -; j_call: TRBJ2-7; clone_size: -; v_call: TRBV4-2; cdr3_nt: TGTGCCAGCAGCCAAGATCCCCGACAGAGAAGCCTCTACGAGCAGTACTTC; cdr3_aa: CASSQDPRQRSLYEQYF
d_call: TRBD1; j_call: TRBJ1-2; clone_size: -; v_call: TRBV5-1; cdr3_nt: TGCGCCAGCAGCTTGGCCGGGACAGGGGGAGGCTACACCTTC; cdr3_aa: CASSLAGTGGGYTF
d_call: TRBD1; j_call: TRBJ2-1; clone_size: -; v_call: TRBV10-3; cdr3_nt: TGTGCCATCAGTGTTTCGAGACAGGGGGCAATTTTCTTGAATGAGCAGTTCTTC; cdr3_aa: CAISVSRQGAIFLNEQFF
d_call: TRBD1; j_call: TRBJ1-6; clone_size: -; v_call: TRBV7-3; cdr3_nt: TGTGCCAGCAGCTTAAATGGCGTGGGGACAGGGGATTCACCCCTCCACTTT; cdr3_aa: CASSLNGVGTGDSPLHF
d_call: -; j_call: TRBJ1-1; clone_size: -; v_call: TRBV4-3; cdr3_nt: TGCGCCAGCAGCCAAGACTACGTCACCTCCCGGGGGAACACTGAAGCTTTCTTT; cdr3_aa: CASSQDYVTSRGNTEAFF
d_call: TRBD2; j_call: TRBJ2-7; clone_size: few; v_call: TRBV7-9; cdr3_nt: TGTGCCAGCAGTAGCCCGGCGGGGGGCCCCTCCTACGAGCAGTACTTC; cdr3_aa: CASSSPAGGPSYEQYF
d_call: TRBD2; j_call: TRBJ2-5; clone_size: few; v_call: TRBV29-1; cdr3_nt: TGCAGCGTCAGGACTAGCCAAGAGACCCAGTACTTC; cdr3_aa: CSVRTSQETQYF
d_call: -; j_call: TRBJ1-2; clone_size: few; v_call: TRBV19; cdr3_nt: TGTGCCAGTAGTATAGGGACAGACTATGGCTACACCTTC; cdr3_aa: CASSIGTDYGYTF
d_call: TRBD1; j_call: TRBJ1-1; clone_size: -; v_call: TRBV5-1; cdr3_nt: TGCGCCAGCAGCGGGGGACAGGGGGTGGATACTGAAGCTTTCTTT; cdr3_aa: CASSGGQGVDTEAFF
d_call: TRBD1; j_call: TRBJ2-5; clone_size: -; v_call: TRBV7-2; cdr3_nt: TGTGCCAGCAGCTTCACAGGGGCACAAGAGACCCAGTACTTC; cdr3_aa: CASSFTGAQETQYF
d_call: -; j_call: TRBJ2-1; clone_size: -; v_call: TRBV7-9; cdr3_nt: TGTGCCAGCAGCGCGGCTAGGCCCTCGAACCACAATGAGCAGTTCTTC; cdr3_aa: CASSAARPSNHNEQFF
d_call: -; j_call: TRBJ2-7; clone_size: -; v_call: TRBV6-1; cdr3_nt: TGTGCCAGCAGTGAAATCAGGGGTTTTTCACGCGAGCAGTACTTC; cdr3_aa: CASSEIRGFSREQYF
d_call: TRBD2; j_call: TRBJ2-3; clone_size: few; v_call: TRBV25-1; cdr3_nt: TGTGCCACCAAATCGGGGGGAACGCGCACAGATACGCAGTATTTT; cdr3_aa: CATKSGGTRTDTQYF
d_call: -; j_call: TRBJ1-4; clone_size: once; v_call: TRBV6-1; cdr3_nt: TGTGCCAGCAGTCCCCGACAGTCCGGTGAAAAACTGTTTTTT; cdr3_aa: CASSPRQSGEKLFF
d_call: TRBD2; j_call: TRBJ2-7; clone_size: -; v_call: TRBV6-1; cdr3_nt: TGTGCCAGCAGTGAAGGGATAGCGGGAGGTTACGAGCAGTACTTC; cdr3_aa: CASSEGIAGGYEQYF
d_call: TRBD1; j_call: TRBJ1-6; clone_size: -; v_call: TRBV19; cdr3_nt: TGTGCCACCGGGGGACAGGGTCGTCTGGCCCTCCACTTT; cdr3_aa: CATGGQGRLALHF
d_call: -; j_call: TRBJ1-3; clone_size: -; v_call: TRBV30; cdr3_nt: TGTGCCTCGCAGGGGAAAGTGCGGGGAAACACCATATATTTT; cdr3_aa: CASQGKVRGNTIYF
d_call: -; j_call: TRBJ1-3; clone_size: -; v_call: TRBV11-2; cdr3_nt: TGTGCCAGCCGCTGGCGGGACACCATATATTTT; cdr3_aa: CASRWRDTIYF
d_call: TRBD1; j_call: TRBJ2-7; clone_size: few; v_call: TRBV6-5; cdr3_nt: TGTGCCAGCAGTACAGGGGGCGGAAGGGGGCCACAGTACTTC; cdr3_aa: CASSTGGGRGPQYF
d_call: TRBD2; j_call: TRBJ2-7; clone_size: -; v_call: TRBV5-5; cdr3_nt: TGTGCCAGCAGCTTGGGGGAGGGAACGGGAGAGCAGTACTTC; cdr3_aa: CASSLGEGTGEQYF
d_call: -; j_call: TRBJ2-5; clone_size: -; v_call: TRBV2; cdr3_nt: TGTGCCAGCAGTAGTGATACTAGTCGGGAGACCCAGTACTTC; cdr3_aa: CASSSDTSRETQYF
d_call: TRBD1; j_call: TRBJ1-3; clone_size: -; v_call: TRBV28; cdr3_nt: TGTGCCAGATTTCCGGGACAGAGAGTTTCTGGAAACACCATATATTTT; cdr3_aa: CARFPGQRVSGNTIYF
d_call: -; j_call: TRBJ2-7; clone_size: -; v_call: TRBV4-3; cdr3_nt: TGCGCCAGCAGCCGCGGACTGGCCTCCTACGAGCAGTACTTC; cdr3_aa: CASSRGLASYEQYF
d_call: -; j_call: TRBJ2-7; clone_size: -; v_call: TRBV7-2; cdr3_nt: TGTGCCAGCAGCTTTGAGCTCTACGAGCAGTACTTC; cdr3_aa: CASSFELYEQYF
d_call: TRBD1; j_call: TRBJ1-4; clone_size: -; v_call: TRBV5-1; cdr3_nt: TGCGCCAGCAGCTTGGGGACAGGGGTTGAAAAACTGTTTTTT; cdr3_aa: CASSLGTGVEKLFF
d_call: TRBD1; j_call: TRBJ2-7; clone_size: -; v_call: TRBV7-8; cdr3_nt: TGTGCCAGCAGCGGACCGGGACAGCTTTCCTTC; cdr3_aa: CASSGPGQLSF
d_call: TRBD1; j_call: TRBJ2-7; clone_size: -; v_call: TRBV19; cdr3_nt: TGTGCCAGTAGTTATACAGGGGGCTACGAGCAGTACTTC; cdr3_aa: CASSYTGGYEQYF
d_call: -; j_call: TRBJ2-1; clone_size: -; v_call: TRBV9; cdr3_nt: TGTGCCAGCAGCTCCCGGGACAACCTCTACAATGAGCAGTTCTTC; cdr3_aa: CASSSRDNLYNEQFF
d_call: -; j_call: TRBJ2-6; clone_size: once; v_call: TRBV7-2; cdr3_nt: TGTGCCAGCAGCCCTAAGCTATCTGGGGCCAACGTCCTGACTTTC; cdr3_aa: CASSPKLSGANVLTF